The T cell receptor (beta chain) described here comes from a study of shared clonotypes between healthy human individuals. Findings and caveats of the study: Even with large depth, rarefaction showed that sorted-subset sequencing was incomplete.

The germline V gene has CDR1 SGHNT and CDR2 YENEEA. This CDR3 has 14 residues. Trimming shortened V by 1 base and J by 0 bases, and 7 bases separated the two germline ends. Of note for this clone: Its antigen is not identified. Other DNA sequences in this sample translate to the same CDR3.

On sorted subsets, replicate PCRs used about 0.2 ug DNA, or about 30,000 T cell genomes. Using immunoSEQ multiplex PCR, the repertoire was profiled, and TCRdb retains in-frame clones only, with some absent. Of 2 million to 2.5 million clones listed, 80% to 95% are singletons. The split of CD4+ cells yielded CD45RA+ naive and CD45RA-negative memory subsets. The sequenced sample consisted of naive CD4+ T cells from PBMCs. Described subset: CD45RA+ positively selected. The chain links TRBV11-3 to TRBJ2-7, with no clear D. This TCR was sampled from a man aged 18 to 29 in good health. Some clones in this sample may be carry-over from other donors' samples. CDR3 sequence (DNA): TGTGCCAGCAGCTTAGGACATAGCTCCTACGAGCAGTACTTC. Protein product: CASSLGHSSYEQYF.